What follows are 17 T cell receptor beta chains derived from one specimen sequenced in a study of T cell repertoires in cytomegalovirus infection. Each CDR3 protein gets one entry after TCRdb re-called the reads with MiXCR. This table has some 800,000 distinct CDR3 sequences, roughly 29% appearing once. These receptors' antigens are unknown. The source was cultured CD8+ T cells from PBMCs, collected from culture after CMV antigen stimulation. These receptors were taken from a human donor in good health (CMV status not recorded). Some clones in this sample may be carry-over from other donors' samples.

This clonotype has just a few counts. The rearrangement uses TRBV2 and TRBJ2-1, with TRBD2 identical over 8 bases. The CDR3 consists of 15 residues. CDR1 and CDR2 from the germline V gene are SNHLY and FYNNEI. Unmatched junction bases numbered 6, after V lost 4 bases and J lost 4 bases. CDR3 bases: TGTGCCAGCAGTGCCGGGACTAGTGGTTACAATGAGCAGTTCTTC. It yields the protein CASSAGTSGYNEQFF.

This clonotype turned up a few times. The rearrangement links TRBV12-3 or TRBV12-4 to TRBJ2-2; D gene unclear. Trimming left V 4 bases short and J 5 bases short, with 17 bases between. The CDR3 consists of 16 residues. CDR3 sequence reads: CASSSSGSLGTGELFF. The DNA of the CDR3 is TGTGCCAGCAGTTCATCAGGTTCCTTGGGGACCGGGGAGCTGTTTTTT.

The chain recombines TRBV4-1 with TRBJ2-3; 8 positions agree with TRBD2. The CDR3 totals 17 residues. V gave up 1 base and J gave up 0 bases; unmatched junction bases: 6. Germline V lookup: CDR1 MGHRA, CDR2 YSYEKL. The CDR3 loop is CASSQGWTSPSTDTQYF. For the CDR3, the DNA is TGCGCCAGCAGCCAAGGATGGACTAGCCCCAGCACAGATACGCAGTATTTT.

At least ten counts were recorded for this clonotype. V and J are TRBV7-6 and TRBJ1-1; the match to TRBD1 covers 7 bases. The V segment lost 5 bases and the J segment 4 bases; nucleotides outside the gene matches: 10. The germline CDR1 and CDR2 sequences are SGHVS and FNYEAQ. This CDR3 region has 15 residues. The CDR3 bases are TGTGCCAGCAGCGCCCCAGGGGGGATGAGCACTGAAGCTTTCTTT. Amino acids: CASSAPGGMSTEAFF.

This clonotype was recorded many times. The chain employs TRBV7-8 and TRBJ2-1; unclear D gene. Deletions cut 1 base from V and 6 bases from J, with 13 bases between. CDR1 SGHVS and CDR2 FQNEAQ come from the germline V gene. This CDR3 is built from 15 residues. The CDR3 DNA reads as TGTGCCAGCAGCTTAGGCTGGCAGGTGGGCAATGAGCAGTTCTTC. This gives the protein CASSLGWQVGNEQFF.

The chain couples TRBV4-3 to TRBJ2-1; TRBD2 matches at 16 bases. CDR1 and CDR2 from the germline V gene are LGHNA and YSLEER. The CDR3 length is 19 residues. Trimming took 3 bases from V and 8 from J; bases not matched to a gene: 13. CDR3 residues: CASSQLPGLAGGPLDEQFF. The CDR3 DNA sequence: TGCGCCAGCAGCCAGCTTCCGGGACTAGCGGGGGGGCCTCTAGATGAGCAGTTCTTC.

The chain employs TRBV6-5 and TRBJ2-3, with a possible D match to TRBD1 (6 bases). V shed 3 bases and J shed 0 bases, with 13 bases lying between them. CDR3 length equals 16 residues. Germline CDR1 MNHEY, CDR2 SVGAGI. The CDR3 DNA reads as TGTGCCAGCAGTTATGGGGGCCCCGAAAGCACAGATACGCAGTATTTT. Protein sequence: CASSYGGPESTDTQYF.

A note on this clonotype: A much larger clone lies a single base off, so this may be a read error. Here the CDR3 DNA reads TGTGCCAGCAGCCCTGGGTCGCCGAGCTCCTATAATACACCCCTCCACTTT. Amino acids: CASSPGSPSSYNTPLHF. The chain employs TRBV28 and TRBJ1-6; the D is unclear. This CDR3 has 17 residues. Germline V CDR1 and CDR2: MDHEN, SYDVKM.

V gene TRBV27 combines with J gene TRBJ2-7; D possibly corresponds to TRBD2 (5 bases). This CDR3 is 14 amino acids long. The germline gives CDR1 MNHEY, CDR2 SMNVEV (reference sequence). The V and J ends lost 7 bases and 3 bases respectively, with 16 bases between them. The CDR3 is CASIARGSGYEQYF. CDR3 in DNA: TGTGCCAGCATCGCCCGGGGAAGCGGCTACGAGCAGTACTTC.

A few counts support this clonotype. J is TRBJ2-2 and V is TRBV7-7; 11 nucleotides align to TRBD2. The CDR3 extends over 16 amino acids. CDR1 is SSHAT, CDR2 FNYEAQ, per germline (reference sequence). CDR3 in amino acids: CASGPTSGAITGELFF. As DNA, the CDR3 is TGTGCTAGCGGCCCGACTAGCGGGGCCATCACCGGGGAGCTGTTTTTT.

This clonotype was seen only once. The genes are TRBV12-3 or TRBV12-4 and TRBJ2-3; 11 bases agree with TRBD2. V shed 3 bases and J 3 bases; nucleotides not matched to a gene: 5. The CDR3 is made up of 16 amino acids. The chain's CDR3 is CASSFSGGAQTDTQYF. CDR3 DNA: TGTGCCAGCAGTTTTAGCGGGGGGGCCCAGACAGATACGCAGTATTTT.

The genes are TRBV9 and TRBJ1-1; 7 bases map to TRBD1. This CDR3 has 16 residues. J lost 1 base, V lost 2 bases, and 8 bases had no gene match. Looked up from germline, CDR1 is SGDLS and CDR2 is YYNGEE. The CDR3 DNA reads as TGTGCCAGCAGCGTGACAGGGCGCCATTCGAACACTGAAGCTTTCTTT. It is translated as CASSVTGRHSNTEAFF.

This clonotype has a handful of counts. The chain recombines TRBV14 with TRBJ1-2; D gene uncertain. Germline assignment: CDR1 SGHDN and CDR2 FVKESK. The ends were cut back, 1 base at V and 4 bases at J, with 10 bases in the middle. The CDR3 runs to 14 residues. The CDR3 DNA is TGTGCCAGCAGCCAAGTGAAGGGAGGCTATGGCTACACCTTC. Amino acid sequence: CASSQVKGGYGYTF.

This clonotype has more than one count but fewer than ten. The DNA for the CDR3 is TGTGCCAGCAGTTTACGGACTAGTCGGGGTGAGCAGTTCTTC. It codes for CASSLRTSRGEQFF. The chain combines TRBV27 with TRBJ2-1; 7 nucleotides agree with TRBD2. The germline V gene encodes CDR1 MNHEY and CDR2 SMNVEV (reference sequence). The CDR3 is 14 residues long. V was clipped by 2 bases and J by 9 bases; unmatched bases: 7.

This clonotype showed up just a few times. The chain employs TRBV6-1 and TRBJ1-1; the D is unclear. The CDR3 has 14 amino acids. In germline, CDR1 is MNHNS, CDR2 SASEGT. The germline V and J ends were trimmed by 8 bases and 0 bases, with 13 bases remaining between them. This chain's CDR3 is CASCLTSMNTEAFF. In nucleotides, the CDR3 is TGTGCCAGCTGTTTAACGTCGATGAACACTGAAGCTTTCTTT.

This sequence joins TRBV15 and TRBJ2-1, with unresolved D. Germline CDR1 is LNHNV and CDR2 is YYDKDF (reference sequence). The CDR3 loop spans 17 amino acids. V lost 0 bases to trimming and J lost 8 bases, with 20 bases between them. This CDR3 reads CATSRDKRKGSNDEQFF. The DNA of the CDR3 is TGTGCCACCAGCAGAGATAAACGAAAGGGAAGTAACGATGAGCAGTTCTTC.

This clonotype was picked up many times. The rearrangement uses TRBV7-6 and TRBJ2-1; TRBD1 agrees at 9 bases. With V trimmed by 1 base and J by 6 bases, 10 bases remained unmatched. The CDR3 totals 17 residues. The germline CDR1 and CDR2 sequences are SGHVS and FNYEAQ. The CDR3 DNA is TGTGCCAGCAGCTTAGAAAATATTGGGACAGGGACCAATGAGCAGTTCTTC. This sequence encodes CASSLENIGTGTNEQFF.